The clone carrying this TCR beta chain has just a few counts. Using a J-beta primer mix together with a sample-barcoded 5' primer, a second PCR was run for roughly 6 to 12 cycles. Tagging of each cDNA molecule was performed by a template-switch adaptor with 12 random nucleotides. TCRdb itself ran the 5' RACE reads through MiXCR, one entry per CDR3 protein. This table holds fewer than 2,000,000 distinct CDR3 sequences, roughly two fifths found once. These data are taken from a study of blood T cells in healthy people across ages. The germline V gene encodes CDR1 SGHVS and CDR2 FQNEAQ. CDR3 size: 13 residues. V lost 5 bases, J lost 6 bases, and 4 bases stayed unmatched.

The origin of this receptor is a human donor in good health. Sequencing was done on a sample of blood. The J gene is TRBJ1-2, the V gene TRBV7-8, with 9 bases that match TRBD1. CDR3 in amino acids: CASSHRQGDGYTF. The CDR3 nucleotides are TGTGCCAGCAGCCACCGACAGGGGGATGGCTACACCTTC. The full variable domain, in which reference TRBV7-8 and TRBJ1-2 provide the parts outside the CDR3, is GAGVSQSPRYKVAKRGQDVALRCDPISGHVSLFWYQQALGQGPEFLTYFQNEAQLDKSGLPSDRFFAERPEGSVSTLKIQRTQQEDSAVYLCASSHRQGDGYTFGSGTRLTVV.